Given below is one T cell receptor (beta chain) in context. What it binds is not known. The PCR used 60 Vbeta and 13 Jbeta primers. Assay used: immunoSEQ multiplex PCR; TCRdb lists only in-frame clones, some missing. The sample includes more than 150,000 clones, 81% of them seen just once. The data stem from a study of cytomegalovirus exposure and HLA in healthy donors. Study-level findings and limits: Generally TCR sequences proved uncommon, though certain public TCRs appeared in numerous donors. In a later analysis, HLA-C alleles had the fewest associated TCRs, DRB1 alleles the most. TCR beta chains associated with HLA were, in a later analysis, more clonally expanded than equally common others. Cytomegalovirus association was listed for about 180 TCR beta chains.

Germline values: CDR1 MNHEY, CDR2 SMNVEV (reference sequence). CDR3 length equals 14 residues. V shed 6 bases and J shed 1 base, with 12 bases lying between them. Sequencing input: PBMCs. V usage is TRBV27 and J usage is TRBJ1-1, with D tentatively TRBD1 (5 bases). The origin of this receptor is a man aged 50 to 59 in good health and CMV-seronegative. Here the CDR3 reads CASSSGRTNTEAFF. The CDR3, as DNA: TGTGCCAGCAGCTCAGGGCGCACGAACACTGAAGCTTTCTTT.